The 24 T cell receptor beta chains presented below share a single source sample, sequenced in a study of blood T cell repertoires in COVID-19. Assay used: immunoSEQ multiplex PCR; TCRdb lists only in-frame clones, some missing. The sample records 200,000 to 300,000 clones, approximately 86% being singletons. Sequenced input: peripheral blood. These receptors originate from a woman aged 25-40 years who had recovered from COVID-19.

V is TRBV11-1 and J is TRBJ2-7; D is undetermined. CDR3 length equals 14 residues. V was pared by 5 bases and J by 0 bases, with 11 bases between. The germline CDR1 and CDR2 sequences are SGHAT and FQDESV (reference sequence). CDR3 loop: CASSIRPSSYEQYF. CDR3 DNA: TGTGCCAGCAGCATACGACCTAGCTCCTACGAGCAGTACTTC. The variable domain in full, completed from reference TRBV11-1 and TRBJ2-7, reads EAEVAQSPRYKITEKSQAVAFWCDPISGHATLYWYRQILGQGPELLVQFQDESVVDDSQLPKDRFSAERLKGVDSTLKIQPAELGDSAMYLCASSIRPSSYEQYFGPGTRLTVT.

DNA of the CDR3: TGTGCCACCAGCAGAGGCGGACAGGCTAACACCGGGGAGCTGTTTTTT. Amino acids: CATSRGGQANTGELFF. The rearrangement uses TRBV15 and TRBJ2-2; TRBD1 matches at 7 bases. The CDR3 loop spans 16 amino acids. CDR1 and CDR2 from the germline V gene are LNHNV and YYDKDF (reference sequence). V lost 1 base, J lost 2 bases, and 4 bases stayed unmatched.

This chain uses TRBV3-1 (or the pseudogene TRBV3-2) with TRBJ2-7, with TRBD2 matching over 10 bases. J lost 11 bases, V lost 2 bases, and 6 bases had no gene match. In germline, CDR1 is LGHDT, CDR2 YNNKEL (reference sequence). CDR3 length: 13 amino acids. CDR3 sequence reads: CASSQNLAGEEYF. CDR3 nucleotides: TGTGCCAGCAGCCAAAACCTAGCGGGGGAAGAGTACTTC.

V and J are TRBV28 and TRBJ1-5; D might be TRBD1 (5 bases). The CDR3 contains 15 residues. V was shortened by 5 bases and J by 2 bases, with 13 bases between the two germline ends. Germline CDR1 MDHEN, CDR2 SYDVKM. The CDR3 DNA sequence: TGTGCCAGCAGTCTATCGGGGGTTGGCAATCAGCCCCAGCATTTT. Amino acids: CASSLSGVGNQPQHF.

With respect to this clone: Relative to the germline gene, one junction end is altered; a read error may explain this. This sequence joins TRBV3-1 (or the pseudogene TRBV3-2) and TRBJ1-1; TRBD1 aligns across 7 bases. The germline gives CDR1 LGHDT, CDR2 YNNKEL (reference sequence). The CDR3 contains 13 residues. CDR3 nucleotides: TGTGCCAGCAGCCAAGTTCTGGGGACAGCACTGATATTT. Protein product: CASSQVLGTALIF.

In this sample, this clone turned up once. The chain uses TRBV9 and TRBJ1-6, with 8 bases aligning to TRBD1. The CDR3 length is 15 residues. CDR1 is SGDLS and CDR2 is YYNGEE in the germline V gene. The ends lost 4 bases at V and 10 bases at J; junction bases unmatched: 10. CDR3 DNA sequence: TGTGCCAGCAGCAAAACGACAGGGGAAGGGTCACCCCTCCACTTT. Translation gives CASSKTTGEGSPLHF.

The V gene is TRBV19, the J gene TRBJ2-6; D unresolved. V was pared by 4 bases and J by 3 bases, with 7 bases between. Looked up from germline, CDR1 is LNHDA and CDR2 is SQIVND (reference sequence). The CDR3 is made up of 14 amino acids. CDR3 sequence reads: CASSTRVGANVLTF. The CDR3 DNA reads TGTGCCAGTAGTACCCGGGTTGGGGCCAACGTCCTGACTTTC.

The CDR3 DNA reads TGTGCCGGGTCCCGGACAGAGGTGAACACCGGGGAGCTGTTTTTT. The encoded protein is CAGSRTEVNTGELFF. This rearrangement joins TRBV6-5 to TRBJ2-2; a possible D gene is TRBD1 (6 bases). Per the germline V gene, CDR1 is MNHEY and CDR2 is SVGAGI. The CDR3 sequence is 15 residues long. The V gene lost 11 bases and the J gene lost 1 base, with 17 bases spanning the gap.

This clone was counted a few times. This chain links TRBV2 with TRBJ2-4; D might be TRBD2 (6 bases). The CDR3 loop spans 15 amino acids. Germline CDR1 is SNHLY and CDR2 is FYNNEI. Trimming took off 7 bases at V and 8 bases at J, with 21 bases between the two ends. In nucleotides, the CDR3 is TGTGCCAGCACCGAAAGGGGAGCTAGCGAGGACATTCAGTACTTC. Its protein is CASTERGASEDIQYF.

This clone was observed a handful of times. This chain connects TRBV7-2 to TRBJ2-7, with D perhaps TRBD2 (6 bases). V gave up 0 bases and J gave up 0 bases, with 12 bases separating them. This CDR3 contains 16 residues. The germline V gene encodes CDR1 SGHTA and CDR2 FQGNSA. CDR3 coding DNA: TGTGCCAGCAGCTTAGCAATGGGGGGATCCTCCTACGAGCAGTACTTC. Its protein product is CASSLAMGGSSYEQYF. Drawing the rest from reference TRBV7-2 and TRBJ2-7, the complete variable domain is GAGVSQSPSNKVTEKGKDVELRCDPISGHTALYWYRQSLGQGLEFLIYFQGNSAPDKSGLPSDRFSAERTGGSVSTLTIQRTQQEDSAVYLCASSLAMGGSSYEQYFGPGTRLTVT.

CDR3 nucleotide sequence: TGTGCCAGCAGCGTAACGGGACAAATGAACACTGAAGCTTTCTTT. This encodes CASSVTGQMNTEAFF. The chain has TRBV9 and TRBJ1-1, with D perhaps matching TRBD1 (6 bases). The CDR3 length is 15 residues. The V end lost 1 base, the J end lost 0 bases, and 10 bases lay between the germline ends. Germline V gene lookup returns CDR1 SGDLS and CDR2 YYNGEE. Drawing the rest from reference TRBV9 and TRBJ1-1, the complete variable domain is DSGVTQTPKHLITATGQRVTLRCSPRSGDLSVYWYQQSLDQGLQFLIQYYNGEERAKGNILERFSAQQFPDLHSELNLSSLELGDSALYFCASSVTGQMNTEAFFGQGTRLTVV.

The gene calls are TRBV20-1 and TRBJ1-2; 8 bases fit TRBD1. Germline values: CDR1 DFQATT, CDR2 SNEGSKA (reference sequence). After removal of 5 bases from V and 10 bases from J, the junction contained 6 bases not matched to a gene. This CDR3 spans 11 amino acids. In nucleotides, the CDR3 is TGCAGTGCTCCGGACAGGGTTGCCTACACCTTC. This codes for CSAPDRVAYTF.

The chain recombines TRBV5-4 with TRBJ1-1; TRBD1 agrees at 9 bases. The CDR3 has 15 amino acids. From germline, CDR1 is SGHNT and CDR2 YYREEE (reference sequence). Losses at the gene ends were 3 bases for V and 1 base for J; bases not matched to a gene: 4. CDR3 DNA: TGTGCCAGCAGCTCTCCGGGACAGGGGAACACTGAAGCTTTCTTT. Protein: CASSSPGQGNTEAFF.

The chain joins TRBV6-2 or TRBV6-3 to TRBJ2-1; TRBD2 matches 8 bases. CDR3 length equals 18 residues. The germline V gene has CDR1 MNHEY and CDR2 SVGEGT. J gave up 5 bases and V 2 bases, and 14 bases lay outside the gene matches. CDR3 amino acids: CASSYAGGGRNRDNEQFF. DNA of the CDR3: TGTGCCAGCAGTTACGCGGGCGGGGGGCGAAATAGAGACAATGAGCAGTTCTTC.

The chain couples TRBV27 to TRBJ1-6, with a possible D match to TRBD1 (5 bases). Trimming took off 3 bases at V and 8 bases at J, with 8 bases between the two ends. The CDR3 spans 13 residues. Per the germline V gene, CDR1 is MNHEY and CDR2 is SMNVEV (reference sequence). The CDR3 loop reads CASSFRGDSPLHF. In DNA, the CDR3 is TGTGCCAGCAGTTTCCGGGGGGATTCACCCCTCCACTTT.

This clone was picked up one time. J is TRBJ2-2 and V is TRBV7-9, with 7 bases identical to TRBD1. The germline gives CDR1 SEHNR, CDR2 FQNEAQ (reference sequence). This CDR3 has 14 amino acids. The trim removed 5 bases at V and 1 base at J, leaving 1 base unmatched. The CDR3 coding sequence is TGTGCCAGCAGCCGGGACAGGAACACCGGGGAGCTGTTTTTT. Its translation: CASSRDRNTGELFF.

This chain connects TRBV6-5 to TRBJ2-5; tentatively, D is TRBD1 (6 bases). Looked up from germline, CDR1 is MNHEY and CDR2 is SVGAGI. V lost 9 bases to trimming and J lost 9 bases, with 23 bases between them. The CDR3 contains 14 residues. CDR3 protein: CASSLQGLEGSQYF. CDR3 bases: TGTGCCAGTTCACTACAGGGCCTAGAGGGGTCCCAGTACTTC.

This clone was detected once. The chain is built from TRBV7-6 and TRBJ2-1, with D tentatively TRBD1 (6 bases). The CDR3 has 14 amino acids. The V gene lost 7 bases and the J gene lost 10 bases, with 20 bases spanning the gap. CDR1 is SGHVS and CDR2 is FNYEAQ in the germline V gene. The CDR3 coding sequence is TGTGCCAGCATACGGGACACATCCTTCTCGGAGCAGTTCTTC. It translates to CASIRDTSFSEQFF.

The CDR3 coding sequence is TGCGCCAGCTCGCGGGTGGGCAGCTCCTATAATTCACCCCTCCACTTT. Encoded protein: CASSRVGSSYNSPLHF. The chain couples TRBV5-1 to TRBJ1-6; D not certain. The CDR3 extends over 16 amino acids. With 7 bases removed from V and 0 bases from J, the gap between germline ends came to 14 bases. Germline CDR1 and CDR2: SGHRS and YFSETQ.

CDR3 residues: CASRLSGGISYEQYF. The CDR3 region has the DNA TGTGCCAGCAGGCTTAGCGGGGGGATCTCCTACGAGCAGTACTTC. This sequence joins TRBV6-5 and TRBJ2-7; 10 bases are shared with TRBD2. Trimming at V came to 6 bases and at J to 0 bases, leaving 5 bases not matched to a gene. Germline loops: CDR1 MNHEY, CDR2 SVGAGI. The CDR3 contains 15 residues.

V and J are TRBV5-6 and TRBJ2-3; 8 bases fit TRBD2. V shed 0 bases and J 5 bases; nucleotides not matched to a gene: 8. CDR1 is SGHDT, CDR2 YYEEEE, per germline. CDR3 size: 16 residues. The CDR3 sequence: CASSLVNRGGLDTQYF. CDR3 nucleotides: TGTGCCAGCAGCTTGGTAAATCGGGGGGGCTTAGATACGCAGTATTTT.

V is TRBV28 and J is TRBJ2-3; TRBD2 agrees at 8 bases. Germline V lookup: CDR1 MDHEN, CDR2 SYDVKM. The CDR3 runs to 16 residues. V lost 6 bases and J lost 0; bases outside the gene matches: 8. The CDR3, as DNA: TGTGCCAGCAGCACGGGGGGGGGACAAAGCACAGATACGCAGTATTTT. Residues: CASSTGGGQSTDTQYF.

The rearrangement joins TRBV2 to TRBJ1-6; TRBD1 might be the D (6 bases). There are 17 residues in the CDR3. The germline gives CDR1 SNHLY, CDR2 FYNNEI. Trimming took off 2 bases at V and 7 bases at J, with 18 bases between the two ends. As DNA, the CDR3 is TGTGCCAGCAGTGAACGGACAGTCCCTTCGGGAAATTCACCCCTCCACTTT. Amino acid sequence: CASSERTVPSGNSPLHF.

This clone was observed a single time. CDR3 sequence reads: CAWRYAGQGNQPQHF. DNA for the CDR3: TGTGCCTGGAGATACGCGGGACAGGGCAATCAGCCCCAGCATTTT. The chain is built from TRBV30 and TRBJ1-5; TRBD1 matches at 8 bases. V was clipped by 3 bases and J by 2 bases; unmatched bases: 6. The CDR3 is 15 residues long. CDR1 and CDR2 from the germline V gene are GTSNPN and SVGIG (reference sequence). Supplemented by reference TRBV30 and TRBJ1-5, the full variable domain reads SQTIHQWPATLVQPVGSPLSLECTVEGTSNPNLYWYRQAAGRGLQLLFYSVGIGQISSEVPQNLSASRPQDRQFILSSKKLLLSDSGFYLCAWRYAGQGNQPQHFGDGTRLSIL.